The 19 T cell receptor beta chains listed next were all sequenced from one sample in a study of cytomegalovirus exposure and HLA in healthy donors. Amplification used 60 Vbeta primers and 13 Jbeta primers. Assay used: immunoSEQ multiplex PCR; TCRdb lists only in-frame clones, some missing. The table includes about 160,000 clones, around 79% detected once. The sequencing sample was made of PBMCs. These receptors came from a man aged 40-50 years in good health and CMV-seronegative.

The V call is TRBV10-3, the J call TRBJ2-7; possible D gene TRBD2, 5 bases. CDR1 ENHRY and CDR2 SYGVKD come from the germline V gene. Trimming shortened V by 7 bases and J by 6 bases, and 16 bases separated the two germline ends. The CDR3 consists of 13 residues. The DNA for the CDR3 is TGTGCCATCATGAGGGATCCCTCTGGCGAGCAGTACTTC. Amino acids: CAIMRDPSGEQYF.

The chain couples TRBV11-2 to TRBJ1-1; no definite D call. Germline-derived CDR1 and CDR2 are SGHAT and FQNNGV. Trimming removed 5 bases from V and 10 bases from J, with 23 bases in between. This CDR3 is built from 15 residues. CDR3 nucleotides: TGTGCCAGCAGCCCTGGAAGCCAGCGAATAATGGGAGCTTTCTTT. This translates into CASSPGSQRIMGAFF.

The chain carries TRBV6-1 and TRBJ1-2, with D maybe TRBD1 (6 bases). V lost 6 bases and J 8 bases, leaving 16 bases between the germline ends. This CDR3 has 13 residues. Germline loops: CDR1 MNHNS, CDR2 SASEGT. The CDR3 region is CASSPTGFDGYTF. CDR3 nucleotide sequence: TGTGCCAGCAGCCCTACAGGGTTTGACGGCTACACCTTC.

The J gene is TRBJ2-1, the V gene TRBV7-9, with 8 bases aligning to TRBD1. CDR3 length equals 16 residues. J lost 4 bases, V lost 0 bases, and 5 bases had no gene match. CDR1 is SEHNR and CDR2 is FQNEAQ in the germline V gene (reference sequence). The CDR3 DNA follows: TGTGCCAGCAGCTTAGCCCCAGGGGGCGAATACAATGAGCAGTTCTTC. Its translation: CASSLAPGGEYNEQFF.

The chain employs TRBV2 and TRBJ2-1; possible D gene TRBD2, 6 bases. The CDR3 loop spans 12 amino acids. Germline CDR1 SNHLY, CDR2 FYNNEI. V lost 7 bases, J lost 9 bases, and 13 bases lay in between. The CDR3: CASISGGFEQFF. Here the CDR3 DNA reads TGTGCCAGCATTAGCGGTGGCTTTGAGCAGTTCTTC.

This clone was seen only a few times. This chain uses TRBV5-4 with TRBJ2-3; 9 positions agree with TRBD2. Looked up from germline, CDR1 is SGHNT and CDR2 is YYREEE (reference sequence). The ends lost 4 bases at V and 6 bases at J; junction bases unmatched: 9. This CDR3 has 15 amino acids. The CDR3 loop is CASSQSGGGADTQYF. The CDR3 DNA sequence: TGTGCCAGCAGCCAAAGCGGCGGGGGGGCCGATACGCAGTATTTT.

For the CDR3, the DNA is TGTGCCTGGAGTTCCGGACAGGCGGGGGGGACTCGGTACTTC. Residues: CAWSSGQAGGTRYF. This chain joins TRBV30 and TRBJ2-5; TRBD2 matches 9 bases. V shed 2 bases, J shed 13 bases, and the junction held 14 bases outside the gene matches. CDR3 length: 14 residues. Germline CDR1 GTSNPN, CDR2 SVGIG (reference sequence).

The chain links TRBV19 to TRBJ1-1; D unresolved. The V gene lost 3 bases and the J gene lost 1 base, with 9 bases spanning the gap. Germline assignment: CDR1 LNHDA and CDR2 SQIVND (reference sequence). This CDR3 comprises 14 residues. The CDR3 region is CASSMFAGNTEAFF. In nucleotides, the CDR3 is TGTGCCAGTAGTATGTTTGCGGGGAACACTGAAGCTTTCTTT.

This sequence joins TRBV7-6 and TRBJ2-7; the match to TRBD2 covers 10 bases. Germline-derived CDR1 and CDR2 are SGHVS and FNYEAQ. The V segment lost 5 bases and the J segment 2 bases; nucleotides outside the gene matches: 3. The CDR3 length is 14 residues. The CDR3 loop reads CASSPGLAAYEQYF. The CDR3 nucleotides read TGTGCCAGCAGCCCAGGACTAGCGGCCTACGAGCAGTACTTC.

This chain connects TRBV30 to TRBJ2-7, with 7 positions matching TRBD1. The V gene end was trimmed by 4 bases and the J gene end by 2 bases; junction bases not matched to a gene: 8. Germline values: CDR1 GTSNPN, CDR2 SVGIG (reference sequence). This CDR3 has 14 amino acids. This CDR3 reads CAWNRDRSTYEQYF. The CDR3 nucleotides are TGTGCCTGGAACCGGGACAGAAGCACCTACGAGCAGTACTTC. Full variable domain (outside the CDR3, taken from reference TRBV30 and TRBJ2-7): SQTIHQWPATLVQPVGSPLSLECTVEGTSNPNLYWYRQAAGRGLQLLFYSVGIGQISSEVPQNLSASRPQDRQFILSSKKLLLSDSGFYLCAWNRDRSTYEQYFGPGTRLTVT.

The chain links TRBV7-6 to TRBJ2-3; 10 bases fit TRBD2. Losses at the gene ends were 3 bases for V and 0 bases for J; bases not matched to a gene: 6. The germline CDR1 and CDR2 sequences are SGHVS and FNYEAQ. The CDR3 contains 17 residues. CDR3 amino acids: CASSFRAGGPSTDTQYF. CDR3 sequence (DNA): TGTGCCAGCAGCTTTAGAGCGGGGGGGCCGAGCACAGATACGCAGTATTTT.

The rearrangement links TRBV4-1 to TRBJ2-3; D is unresolved. The CDR3 length is 14 residues. Germline assignment: CDR1 MGHRA and CDR2 YSYEKL. Trimming removed 1 base at V and 4 bases at J, with 9 bases between. The CDR3 is CASSQASYADTQYF. As DNA, the CDR3 is TGCGCCAGCAGCCAAGCTAGTTACGCAGATACGCAGTATTTT.

DNA for the CDR3: TGCAGCGTTGAGGGGCCTAGCGGGTACAATGAGCAGTTCTTC. It specifies CSVEGPSGYNEQFF. The rearrangement joins TRBV29-1 to TRBJ2-1; 8 nucleotides align to TRBD2. Germline V CDR1 and CDR2: SQVTM, ANQGSEA. The CDR3 totals 14 residues. V shed 3 bases, J shed 4 bases, and the junction held 5 bases outside the gene matches.

Of note for this clone: The same CDR3 arises from other DNA sequences in this sample as well. V gene TRBV5-4 combines with J gene TRBJ1-6, with D perhaps TRBD1 (6 bases). V lost 0 bases, J lost 6 bases, and 13 bases lay in between. Per germline, CDR1 SGHNT and CDR2 YYREEE (reference sequence). The CDR3 length is 16 residues. CDR3 sequence (DNA): TGTGCCAGCAGCTTGGGAGGGGGTACGGGTAATTCACCCCTCCACTTT. Its translation is CASSLGGGTGNSPLHF.

The V and J genes are TRBV9 and TRBJ1-5, with 7 bases that match TRBD1. The length of the CDR3 is 13 residues. The germline V gene has CDR1 SGDLS and CDR2 YYNGEE. V was clipped by 0 bases and J by 9 bases; unmatched bases: 3. CDR3 sequence: CASSVGRQGPQHF. CDR3 bases: TGTGCCAGCAGCGTAGGAAGACAGGGGCCCCAGCATTTT.

This clone was picked up one time. CDR3 loop: CASSSNPTNTGELFF. CDR3 DNA: TGTGCCAGCAGCTCCAACCCTACGAACACCGGGGAGCTGTTTTTT. The chain carries TRBV11-2 and TRBJ2-2; D remains unclear. From germline, CDR1 is SGHAT and CDR2 FQNNGV. The ends were cut back, 4 bases at V and 0 bases at J, with 9 bases in the middle. This CDR3 spans 15 amino acids.

This rearrangement joins TRBV7-3 to TRBJ2-7; 10 bases match TRBD1. This CDR3 contains 15 residues. V gave up 8 bases and J gave up 3 bases; unmatched junction bases: 10. CDR1 and CDR2 (germline): SGHTA, FQGTGA. The CDR3 is CASSQSGDRGYEQYF. In DNA, the CDR3 is TGTGCCAGCTCCCAAAGTGGGGACAGGGGCTACGAGCAGTACTTC.

The chain carries TRBV19 and TRBJ2-5; possible D gene TRBD1, 5 bases. V lost 0 bases, J lost 2 bases, and 16 bases lay in between. The germline V gene encodes CDR1 LNHDA and CDR2 SQIVND (reference sequence). There are 17 residues in the CDR3. CDR3 protein: CASSIDVGPRGQETQYF. CDR3 sequence (DNA): TGTGCCAGTAGTATAGATGTGGGCCCTAGGGGTCAAGAGACCCAGTACTTC.

This rearrangement joins TRBV5-1 to TRBJ2-3; the D gene is possibly TRBD2 (5 bases). Trimming shortened V by 4 bases and J by 5 bases, and 11 bases separated the two germline ends. This CDR3 has 13 amino acids. The germline CDR1 and CDR2 sequences are SGHRS and YFSETQ. CDR3 nucleotides: TGCGCCAGCAGCAGGGAGCCGGGAGATACGCAGTATTTT. It is translated as CASSREPGDTQYF.